Each of the 17 T cell receptor beta chains below was sequenced from the same sample in a study of blood T cell repertoires in COVID-19. Sequencing used immunoSEQ multiplex PCR; TCRdb keeps in-frame clones, though not all of them. The data contain fewer than 80,000 clones, roughly 90% of them singletons. The sample was peripheral blood. The source is a woman between 50 and 59 years old with active or convalescent COVID-19.

This clone was observed a single time. The chain couples TRBV9 to TRBJ2-5, with D perhaps TRBD1 (6 bases). This CDR3 has 15 amino acids. Germline V lookup: CDR1 SGDLS, CDR2 YYNGEE. V was trimmed by 0 bases and J by 1 base, leaving 10 bases between them. The CDR3 DNA is TGTGCCAGCAGCGTAGCCGGGACACCCCAAGAGACCCAGTACTTC. This translates into CASSVAGTPQETQYF.

The chain employs TRBV15 and TRBJ2-3, with D uncertain. The CDR3 has 17 amino acids. CDR1 and CDR2 (germline): LNHNV, YYDKDF (reference sequence). Trimming left V 4 bases short and J 2 bases short, with 19 bases between. The CDR3 is CATSTHQGARATDTQYF. CDR3 coding DNA: TGTGCCACCAGCACCCATCAAGGAGCGCGTGCCACAGATACGCAGTATTTT.

The chain combines TRBV12-5 with TRBJ2-7; 9 bases agree with TRBD1. Germline V gene sequence: CDR1 LGHNT, CDR2 FRNRAP. The CDR3 has 14 residues. The junction had 7 bases not matched to a gene; V was cut back by 6 bases and J by 4 bases. The DNA for the CDR3 is TGTGCTAGTGGCTCGGGACAGGGCATGTACGAGCAGTACTTC. It codes for CASGSGQGMYEQYF.

This clone has only one observation. The V call is TRBV9, the J call TRBJ2-5, with TRBD2 identical over 7 bases. This CDR3 has 15 amino acids. After removal of 3 bases from V and 4 bases from J, the junction contained 9 bases not matched to a gene. Germline-derived CDR1 and CDR2 are SGDLS and YYNGEE. This chain's CDR3 is CASSDPTKRGETQYF. The CDR3 coding sequence is TGTGCCAGCAGCGATCCGACTAAGCGGGGAGAGACCCAGTACTTC.

This sequence joins TRBV12-3 or TRBV12-4 and TRBJ1-2; perhaps TRBD1 as D (6 bases). The CDR3 extends over 13 amino acids. V dropped 9 bases and J dropped 2 bases, with 13 bases sitting between them. This chain's CDR3 is CASRGRGNYGYTF. CDR3 DNA sequence: TGTGCCAGTCGGGGCAGGGGCAACTATGGCTACACCTTC.

Written as DNA, the CDR3 is TGTGCCAGCAGTTTATCCCTCGACAACGACGAGCAGTACTTC. Translating gives CASSLSLDNDEQYF. V gene TRBV27 combines with J gene TRBJ2-7; D is ambiguous. Trimming took off 0 bases at V and 5 bases at J, with 11 bases between the two ends. In germline, CDR1 is MNHEY, CDR2 SMNVEV (reference sequence). This CDR3 comprises 14 residues.

The CDR3 coding sequence is TGCGCCAGCAGAGAGGGGTTAAGAGGGGAGGCCTATGGCTACACCTTC. Translating it yields CASREGLRGEAYGYTF. The genes are TRBV10-2 and TRBJ1-2; D perhaps matches TRBD1 (5 bases). CDR1 and CDR2 (germline): WSHSY, SAAADI. The ends were cut back, 6 bases at V and 4 bases at J, with 21 bases in the middle. The CDR3 runs 16 residues.

The genes are TRBV5-1 and TRBJ2-3; TRBD2 is a possible D gene (5 bases). CDR3 size: 16 residues. With 4 bases removed from V and 0 bases from J, the gap between germline ends came to 15 bases. Germline V gene lookup returns CDR1 SGHRS and CDR2 YFSETQ. The CDR3 DNA sequence: TGCGCCAGCAGCCCGAGTTTTCTAGCCAGCACAGATACGCAGTATTTT. As protein: CASSPSFLASTDTQYF.

This clone was seen a few times. V gene TRBV5-4 combines with J gene TRBJ2-5; 7 bases are a match to TRBD1. The V gene end was trimmed by 6 bases and the J gene end by 2 bases; junction bases not matched to a gene: 4. CDR1 is SGHNT, CDR2 YYREEE, per germline (reference sequence). CDR3 size: 13 residues. The CDR3 DNA follows: TGTGCCAGCACCCAGACAGGGCAAGAGACCCAGTACTTC. Amino acid sequence: CASTQTGQETQYF.

The genes are TRBV5-1 and TRBJ1-5, with 10 bases fitting TRBD1. The germline gives CDR1 SGHRS, CDR2 YFSETQ. CDR3 length equals 15 residues. With 5 bases clipped from V and 3 bases from J, the junction kept 5 bases outside the gene matches. CDR3: CASRTGGRDNQPQHF. Here the CDR3 DNA reads TGCGCCAGCAGGACAGGGGGCCGAGACAATCAGCCCCAGCATTTT.

This sequence joins TRBV29-1 and TRBJ2-3; TRBD2 aligns across 12 bases. The CDR3 consists of 14 residues. J lost 8 bases, V lost 6 bases, and 9 bases had no gene match. CDR1 and CDR2 from the germline V gene are SQVTM and ANQGSEA. CDR3 sequence (DNA): TGCAGCGTCGATGATGGACTAGCGGGACGTACGCAGTATTTT. It is translated as CSVDDGLAGRTQYF.

The chain links TRBV19 to TRBJ1-5, with TRBD1 matching over 9 bases. The CDR3 loop spans 16 amino acids. V was clipped by 9 bases and J by 4 bases; unmatched bases: 13. The germline gives CDR1 LNHDA, CDR2 SQIVND (reference sequence). The CDR3 DNA follows: TGTGCCAGCGTCGGGACAGGGTCCGGTTGGAATCAGCCCCAGCATTTT. This translates into CASVGTGSGWNQPQHF.

The chain joins TRBV5-6 to TRBJ2-7; a weak D match, TRBD2 (6 bases). The germline V and J ends were trimmed by 6 bases and 0 bases, with 16 bases remaining between them. The CDR3 totals 15 residues. The germline gives CDR1 SGHDT, CDR2 YYEEEE. The DNA of the CDR3 is TGTGCCAGCACCTACTGGGGGACTTCCTCCTACGAGCAGTACTTC. Residues: CASTYWGTSSYEQYF.

This chain links TRBV4-1 with TRBJ1-1; 8 bases are a match to TRBD1. In germline, CDR1 is MGHRA, CDR2 YSYEKL. The ends lost 3 bases at V and 2 bases at J; junction bases unmatched: 11. The CDR3 runs 17 residues. The CDR3 nucleotides read TGCGCCAGCAGCCAGGCCCAGGGGGCCTTAGTTAACACTGAAGCTTTCTTT. This sequence encodes CASSQAQGALVNTEAFF.

The gene calls are TRBV18 and TRBJ2-7; 7 bases map to TRBD1. CDR1 KGHSH and CDR2 LQKENI come from the germline V gene. This CDR3 region has 13 residues. Unmatched junction bases numbered 3, after V lost 2 bases and J lost 5 bases. The CDR3 nucleotides are TGTGCCAGCTCACCATTTGACAGGGACGAGCAGTACTTC. This translates into CASSPFDRDEQYF. The whole variable domain, filled in from reference TRBV18 and TRBJ2-7, reads NAGVMQNPRHLVRRRGQEARLRCSPMKGHSHVYWYRQLPEEGLKFMVYLQKENIIDESGMPKERFSAEFPKEGPSILRIQQVVRGDSAAYFCASSPFDRDEQYFGPGTRLTVT.

The chain links TRBV14 to TRBJ1-4; TRBD1 might be the D (6 bases). The length of the CDR3 is 20 residues. The ends were cut back, 0 bases at V and 5 bases at J, with 25 bases in the middle. In germline, CDR1 is SGHDN, CDR2 FVKESK. CDR3 region: CASSQESDGGRVSENEKLFF. The CDR3 region has the DNA TGTGCCAGCAGCCAAGAATCTGACGGGGGGCGCGTGTCGGAGAATGAAAAACTGTTTTTT. The complete variable domain, with remaining parts taken from reference TRBV14 and TRBJ1-4, reads EAGVTQFPSHSVIEKGQTVTLRCDPISGHDNLYWYRRVMGKEIKFLLHFVKESKQDESGMPNNRFLAERTGGTYSTLKVQPAELEDSGVYFCASSQESDGGRVSENEKLFFGSGTQLSVL.

This clone appeared a few times. The rearrangement joins TRBV11-2 to TRBJ2-1; D may be TRBD2 (5 bases). This CDR3 is 15 amino acids long. CDR1 is SGHAT and CDR2 is FQNNGV in the germline V gene. V lost 5 bases and J lost 13, with 24 bases in between. The CDR3 here is CASSGNRRMARVQFF. The DNA for the CDR3 is TGTGCCAGCAGCGGCAATCGGAGGATGGCTCGGGTACAGTTCTTC.